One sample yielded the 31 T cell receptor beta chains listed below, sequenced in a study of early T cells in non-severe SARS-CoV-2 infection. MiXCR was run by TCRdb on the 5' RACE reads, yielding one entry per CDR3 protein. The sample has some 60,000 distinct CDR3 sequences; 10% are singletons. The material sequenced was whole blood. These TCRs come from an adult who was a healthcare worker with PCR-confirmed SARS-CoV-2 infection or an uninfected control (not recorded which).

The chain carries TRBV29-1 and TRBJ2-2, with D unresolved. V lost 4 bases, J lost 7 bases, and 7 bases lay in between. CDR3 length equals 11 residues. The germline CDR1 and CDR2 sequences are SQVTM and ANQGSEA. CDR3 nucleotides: TGCAGCGTTGTGGGGAACGGGGAGCTGTTTTTT. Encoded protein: CSVVGNGELFF.

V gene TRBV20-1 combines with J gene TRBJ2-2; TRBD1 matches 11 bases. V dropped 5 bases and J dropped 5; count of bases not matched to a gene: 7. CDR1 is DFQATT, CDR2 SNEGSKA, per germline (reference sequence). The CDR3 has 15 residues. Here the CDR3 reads CSAQRGTGGTGELFF. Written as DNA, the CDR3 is TGCAGTGCTCAGCGGGGGACAGGGGGAACCGGGGAGCTGTTTTTT.

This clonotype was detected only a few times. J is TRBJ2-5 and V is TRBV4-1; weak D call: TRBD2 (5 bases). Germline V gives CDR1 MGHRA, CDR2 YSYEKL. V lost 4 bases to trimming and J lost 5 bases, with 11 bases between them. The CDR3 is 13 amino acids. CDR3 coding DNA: TGCGCCAGCAGCCGATCGAGGGTTGAGACCCAGTACTTC. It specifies CASSRSRVETQYF.

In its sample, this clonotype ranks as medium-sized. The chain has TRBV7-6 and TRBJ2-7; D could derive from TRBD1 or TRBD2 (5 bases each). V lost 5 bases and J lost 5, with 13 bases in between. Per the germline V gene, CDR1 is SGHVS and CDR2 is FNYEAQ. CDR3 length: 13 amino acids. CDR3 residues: CASSPGTMHEQYF. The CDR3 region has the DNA TGTGCCAGCAGCCCAGGGACGATGCACGAGCAGTACTTC. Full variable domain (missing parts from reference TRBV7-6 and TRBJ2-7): GAGVSQSPRYKVTKRGQDVALRCDPISGHVSLYWYRQALGQGPEFLTYFNYEAQQDKSGLPNDRFSAERPEGSISTLTIQRTEQRDSAMYRCASSPGTMHEQYFGPGTRLTVT.

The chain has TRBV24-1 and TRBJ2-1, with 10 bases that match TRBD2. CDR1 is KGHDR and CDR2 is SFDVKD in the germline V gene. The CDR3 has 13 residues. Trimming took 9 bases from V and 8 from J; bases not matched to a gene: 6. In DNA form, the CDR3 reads TGTGCCACCTCCCAGCGGGAGGGCTATGAGCAGTTCTTC. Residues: CATSQREGYEQFF.

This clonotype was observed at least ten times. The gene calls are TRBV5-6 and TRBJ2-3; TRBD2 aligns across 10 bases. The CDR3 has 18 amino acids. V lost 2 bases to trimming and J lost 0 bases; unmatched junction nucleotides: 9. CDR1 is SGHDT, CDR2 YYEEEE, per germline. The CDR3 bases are TGTGCCAGCAGCTTCTCTCTAGCGGGAGTGTGGAGCACAGATACGCAGTATTTT. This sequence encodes CASSFSLAGVWSTDTQYF. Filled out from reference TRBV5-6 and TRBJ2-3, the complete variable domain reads DAGVTQSPTHLIKTRGQQVTLRCSPKSGHDTVSWYQQALGQGPQFIFQYYEEEERQRGNFPDRFSGHQFPNYSSELNVNALLLGDSALYLCASSFSLAGVWSTDTQYFGPGTRLTVL.

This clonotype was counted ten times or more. CDR3 DNA sequence: TGTGCCAGCAGCGCCCTCCCCTCTAGCGACAATGAGCAGTTCTTC. Residues: CASSALPSSDNEQFF. The gene calls are TRBV9 and TRBJ2-1; a possible D gene is TRBD2 (6 bases). Trimming left V 3 bases short and J 5 bases short, with 15 bases between. The CDR3 extends over 15 amino acids. Germline V CDR1 and CDR2: SGDLS, YYNGEE. Full variable domain (outside the CDR3, taken from reference TRBV9 and TRBJ2-1): DSGVTQTPKHLITATGQRVTLRCSPRSGDLSVYWYQQSLDQGLQFLIQYYNGEERAKGNILERFSAQQFPDLHSELNLSSLELGDSALYFCASSALPSSDNEQFFGPGTRLTVL.

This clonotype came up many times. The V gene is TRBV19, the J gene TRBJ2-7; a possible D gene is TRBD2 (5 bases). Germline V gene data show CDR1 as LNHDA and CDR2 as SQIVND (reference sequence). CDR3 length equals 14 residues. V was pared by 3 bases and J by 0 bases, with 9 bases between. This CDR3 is CASSIGSLSYEQYF. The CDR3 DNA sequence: TGTGCCAGTAGTATTGGGAGCCTCTCCTACGAGCAGTACTTC.

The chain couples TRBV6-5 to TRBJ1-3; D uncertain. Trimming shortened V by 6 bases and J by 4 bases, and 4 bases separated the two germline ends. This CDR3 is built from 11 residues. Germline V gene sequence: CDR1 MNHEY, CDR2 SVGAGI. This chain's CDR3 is CASRIGNTIYF. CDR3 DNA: TGTGCCAGCAGGATCGGAAACACCATATATTTT.

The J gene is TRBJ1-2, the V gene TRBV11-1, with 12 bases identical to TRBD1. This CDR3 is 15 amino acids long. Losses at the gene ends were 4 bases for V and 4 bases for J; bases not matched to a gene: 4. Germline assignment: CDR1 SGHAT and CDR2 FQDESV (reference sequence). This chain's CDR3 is CASSSSGQGAYGYTF. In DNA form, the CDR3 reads TGTGCCAGCAGCTCGTCGGGACAGGGGGCCTATGGCTACACCTTC.

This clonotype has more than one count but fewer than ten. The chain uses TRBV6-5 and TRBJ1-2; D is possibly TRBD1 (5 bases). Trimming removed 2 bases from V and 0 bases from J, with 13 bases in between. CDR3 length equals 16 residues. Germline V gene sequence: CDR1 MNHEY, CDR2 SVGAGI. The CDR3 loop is CASSYRQGITNYGYTF. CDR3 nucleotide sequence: TGTGCCAGCAGTTACCGGCAGGGAATTACTAACTATGGCTACACCTTC.

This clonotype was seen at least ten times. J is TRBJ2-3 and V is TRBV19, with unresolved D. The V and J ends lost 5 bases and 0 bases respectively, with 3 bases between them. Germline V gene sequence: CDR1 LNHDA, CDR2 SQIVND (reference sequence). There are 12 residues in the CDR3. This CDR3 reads CASSFSTDTQYF. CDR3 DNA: TGTGCCAGTAGTTTTAGCACAGATACGCAGTATTTT.

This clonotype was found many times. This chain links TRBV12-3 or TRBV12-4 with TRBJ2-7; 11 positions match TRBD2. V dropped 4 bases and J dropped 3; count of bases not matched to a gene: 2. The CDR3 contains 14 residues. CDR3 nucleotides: TGTGCCAGCAGTTCCGGGACTAGCGGCTACGAGCAGTACTTC. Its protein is CASSSGTSGYEQYF.

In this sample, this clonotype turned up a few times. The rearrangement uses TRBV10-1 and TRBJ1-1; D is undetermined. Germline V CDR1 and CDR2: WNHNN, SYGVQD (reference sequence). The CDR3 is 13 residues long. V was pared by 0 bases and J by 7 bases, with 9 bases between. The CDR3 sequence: CASSESGVGEAFF. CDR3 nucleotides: TGCGCCAGCAGTGAGTCCGGGGTTGGTGAAGCTTTCTTT.

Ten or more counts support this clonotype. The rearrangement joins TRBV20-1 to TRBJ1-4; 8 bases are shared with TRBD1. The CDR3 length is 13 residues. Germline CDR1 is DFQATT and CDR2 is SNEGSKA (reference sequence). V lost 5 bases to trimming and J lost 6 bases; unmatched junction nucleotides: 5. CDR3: CSALQGDYEKLFF. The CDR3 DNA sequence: TGCAGTGCTCTACAGGGGGATTATGAAAAACTGTTTTTT.

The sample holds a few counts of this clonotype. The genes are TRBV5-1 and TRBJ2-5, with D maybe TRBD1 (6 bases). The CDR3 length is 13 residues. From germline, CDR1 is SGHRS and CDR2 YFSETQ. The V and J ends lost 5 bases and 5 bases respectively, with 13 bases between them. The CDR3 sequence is CASRPQGLETQYF. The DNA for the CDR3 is TGCGCCAGCAGACCCCAGGGGTTGGAGACCCAGTACTTC. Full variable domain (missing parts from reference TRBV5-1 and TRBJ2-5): KAGVTQTPRYLIKTRGQQVTLSCSPISGHRSVSWYQQTPGQGLQFLFEYFSETQRNKGNFPGRFSGRQFSNSRSEMNVSTLELGDSALYLCASRPQGLETQYFGPGTRLLVL.

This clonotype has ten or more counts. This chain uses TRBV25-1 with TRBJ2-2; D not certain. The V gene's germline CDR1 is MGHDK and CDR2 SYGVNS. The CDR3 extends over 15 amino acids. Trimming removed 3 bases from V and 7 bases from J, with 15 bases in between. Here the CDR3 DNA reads TGTGCCAGCAGTGAGATGTCGCTCTACGACGGGGAGCTGTTTTTT. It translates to CASSEMSLYDGELFF.

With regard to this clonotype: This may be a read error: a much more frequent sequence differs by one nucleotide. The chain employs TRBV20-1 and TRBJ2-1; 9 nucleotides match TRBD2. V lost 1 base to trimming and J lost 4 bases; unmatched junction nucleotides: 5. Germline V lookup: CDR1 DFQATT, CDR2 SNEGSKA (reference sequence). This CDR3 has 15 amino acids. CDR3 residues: CSARAGTSWYNEQFF. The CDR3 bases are TGCAGTGCTAGAGCTGGGACTAGCTGGTACAATGAGCAGTTCTTC.

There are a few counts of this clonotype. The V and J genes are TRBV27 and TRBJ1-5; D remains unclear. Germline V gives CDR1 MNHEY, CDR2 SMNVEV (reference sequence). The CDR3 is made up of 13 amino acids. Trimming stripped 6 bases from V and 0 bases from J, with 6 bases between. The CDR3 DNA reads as TGTGCCAGCAGGCAGCATAGCAATCAGCCCCAGCATTTT. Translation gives CASRQHSNQPQHF.

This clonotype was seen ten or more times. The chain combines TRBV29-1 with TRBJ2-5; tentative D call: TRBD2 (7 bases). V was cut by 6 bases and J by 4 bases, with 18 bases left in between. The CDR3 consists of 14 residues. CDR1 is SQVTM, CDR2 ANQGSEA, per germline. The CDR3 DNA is TGCAGCGTCCTCCTAGCGGTAGGGGGAGAGACCCAGTACTTC. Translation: CSVLLAVGGETQYF.

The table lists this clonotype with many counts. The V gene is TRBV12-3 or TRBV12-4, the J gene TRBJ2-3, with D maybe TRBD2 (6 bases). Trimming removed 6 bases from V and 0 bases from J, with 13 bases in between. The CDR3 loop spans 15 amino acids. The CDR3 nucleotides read TGTGCCAGCAGCCTAAGCGGGCTTAGCACAGATACGCAGTATTTT. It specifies CASSLSGLSTDTQYF.

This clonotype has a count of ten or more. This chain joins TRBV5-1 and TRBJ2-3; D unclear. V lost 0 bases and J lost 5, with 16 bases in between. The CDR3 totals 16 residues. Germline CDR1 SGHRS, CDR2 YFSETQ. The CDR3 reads CASSLAVDAGRDTQYF. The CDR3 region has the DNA TGCGCCAGCAGCTTGGCAGTCGACGCCGGGCGAGATACGCAGTATTTT.

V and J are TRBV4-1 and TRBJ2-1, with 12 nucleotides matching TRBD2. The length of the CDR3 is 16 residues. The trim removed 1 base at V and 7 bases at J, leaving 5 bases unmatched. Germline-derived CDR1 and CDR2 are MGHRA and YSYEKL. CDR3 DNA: TGCGCCAGCAGCCAAGGATCGACTAGCGGGAGTAATGAGCAGTTCTTC. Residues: CASSQGSTSGSNEQFF.

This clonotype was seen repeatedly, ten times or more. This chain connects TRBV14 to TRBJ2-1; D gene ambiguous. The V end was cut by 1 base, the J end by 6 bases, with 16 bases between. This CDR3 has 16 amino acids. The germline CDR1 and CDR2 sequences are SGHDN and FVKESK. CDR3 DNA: TGTGCCAGCAGCCAAGTACAACAGCTAGAGGCCAATGAGCAGTTCTTC. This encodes CASSQVQQLEANEQFF.

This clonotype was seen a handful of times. In DNA, the CDR3 is TGTGCCACCGGGGAAGGACCCCTCCACTTT. Protein product: CATGEGPLHF. The V call is TRBV6-1, the J call TRBJ1-6; D is undetermined. Germline CDR1 MNHNS, CDR2 SASEGT. This CDR3 has 10 amino acids. V gave up 10 bases and J gave up 12 bases, with 10 bases separating them.

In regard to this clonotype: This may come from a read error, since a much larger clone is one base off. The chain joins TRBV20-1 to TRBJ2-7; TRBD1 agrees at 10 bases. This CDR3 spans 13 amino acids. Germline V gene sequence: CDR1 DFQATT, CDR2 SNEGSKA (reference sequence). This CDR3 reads CSATGTGAIEQCF. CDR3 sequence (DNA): TGCAGTGCCACCGGGACAGGGGCGATAGAGCAGTGCTTC.

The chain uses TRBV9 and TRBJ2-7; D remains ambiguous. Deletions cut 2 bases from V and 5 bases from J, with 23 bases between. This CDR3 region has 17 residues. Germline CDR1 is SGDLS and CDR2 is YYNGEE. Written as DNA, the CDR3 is TGTGCCAGCAGCGTTCATGAGGTGGCGGTGGCGGAAGACGAGCAGTACTTC. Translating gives CASSVHEVAVAEDEQYF.

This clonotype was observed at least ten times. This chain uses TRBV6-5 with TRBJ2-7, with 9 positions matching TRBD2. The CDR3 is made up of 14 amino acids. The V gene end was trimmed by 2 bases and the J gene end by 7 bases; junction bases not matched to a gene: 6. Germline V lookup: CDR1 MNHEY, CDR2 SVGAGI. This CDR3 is CASSYKTSGREQYF. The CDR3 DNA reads TGTGCCAGCAGTTACAAGACTAGCGGACGTGAGCAGTACTTC.

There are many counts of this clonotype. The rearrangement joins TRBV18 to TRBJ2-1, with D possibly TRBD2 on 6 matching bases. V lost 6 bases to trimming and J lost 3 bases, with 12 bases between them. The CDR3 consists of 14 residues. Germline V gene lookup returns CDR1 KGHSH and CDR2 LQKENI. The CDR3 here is CASSLLAIYNEQFF. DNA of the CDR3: TGTGCCAGCTCCTTACTAGCTATCTACAATGAGCAGTTCTTC. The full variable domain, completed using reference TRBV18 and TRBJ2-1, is NAGVMQNPRHLVRRRGQEARLRCSPMKGHSHVYWYRQLPEEGLKFMVYLQKENIIDESGMPKERFSAEFPKEGPSILRIQQVVRGDSAAYFCASSLLAIYNEQFFGPGTRLTVL.

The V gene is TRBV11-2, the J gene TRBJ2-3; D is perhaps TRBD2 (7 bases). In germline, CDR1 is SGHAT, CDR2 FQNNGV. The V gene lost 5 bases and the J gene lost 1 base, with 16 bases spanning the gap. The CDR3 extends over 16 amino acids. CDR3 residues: CASSLGGGLGTDTQYF. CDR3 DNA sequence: TGTGCCAGCAGCCTAGGGGGGGGCCTCGGCACAGATACGCAGTATTTT.

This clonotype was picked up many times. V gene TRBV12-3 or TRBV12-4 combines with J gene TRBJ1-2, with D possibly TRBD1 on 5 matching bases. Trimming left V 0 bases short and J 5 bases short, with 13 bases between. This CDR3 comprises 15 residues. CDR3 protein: CASSLATGQSYGYTF. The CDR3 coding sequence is TGTGCCAGCAGTTTAGCGACCGGACAATCTTATGGCTACACCTTC.